These 22 T cell receptor beta chains were sequenced from one sample in a study of patients and donors after allogeneic stem cell transplantation. TCRdb re-called the RT-PCR reads through MiXCR, storing one row per CDR3 protein. The sample records around 170,000 distinct CDR3 sequences, nearly 25% being singletons. The sequenced sample was blood, either unsorted or a sorted T cell fraction (not recorded which). These TCRs come from a human donor who was either an allogeneic HSCT recipient or a stem cell or donor lymphocyte infusion donor (not recorded which). It is not recorded whose cells these are; they may come from a transplant donor.

The CDR3 DNA is TGTGCCAGCACTCTGTCTCTACTAGTAGCGAACACCGGGGAGCTGTTTTTT. It encodes CASTLSLLVANTGELFF. The rearrangement joins TRBV6-5 to TRBJ2-2; D might be TRBD2 (5 bases). The CDR3 runs 17 residues. The germline gives CDR1 MNHEY, CDR2 SVGAGI. V shed 7 bases and J shed 0 bases, with 18 bases lying between them.

This rearrangement joins TRBV5-1 to TRBJ2-1; 7 nucleotides line up with TRBD1. The CDR3 runs 15 residues. Germline values: CDR1 SGHRS, CDR2 YFSETQ. V shed 3 bases and J 4 bases; nucleotides not matched to a gene: 7. CDR3 amino acids: CASSSPGQFYNEQFF. The CDR3 nucleotides are TGCGCCAGCAGCTCTCCGGGACAGTTTTACAATGAGCAGTTCTTC.

V gene TRBV12-3 or TRBV12-4 combines with J gene TRBJ2-7, with D perhaps TRBD1 (5 bases). With 3 bases removed from V and 1 base from J, the gap between germline ends came to 10 bases. CDR3 length: 14 amino acids. The CDR3 sequence is CASSFFAGSYEQYF. The DNA for the CDR3 is TGTGCCAGCAGTTTTTTTGCAGGGTCCTACGAGCAGTACTTC.

The chain links TRBV14 to TRBJ2-1; D is undetermined. The V gene lost 0 bases and the J gene lost 0 bases, with 9 bases spanning the gap. The CDR3 is 16 amino acids. CDR1 is SGHDN and CDR2 is FVKESK in the germline V gene. CDR3 protein: CASSQDRTSSYNEQFF. CDR3 DNA sequence: TGTGCCAGCAGCCAAGACAGAACGAGCTCCTACAATGAGCAGTTCTTC.

There are a few counts of this clonotype. The chain recombines TRBV5-5 with TRBJ1-3, with TRBD1 identical over 7 bases. CDR3 length: 15 amino acids. Trimming at V came to 0 bases and at J to 2 bases, leaving 2 bases not matched to a gene. CDR1 is SGHKS, CDR2 YYEKEE, per germline (reference sequence). CDR3 DNA: TGTGCCAGCAGCTTGGCTGACAGGGCTGGAAACACCATATATTTT. It specifies CASSLADRAGNTIYF.

Concerning this clonotype: A read error may produce the germline difference seen at one junction end. The chain is built from TRBV6-5 and TRBJ2-1; 10 nucleotides line up with TRBD1. CDR3 length: 15 amino acids. Germline V CDR1 and CDR2: MNHEY, SVGAGI. CDR3 coding DNA: TGTGCCAGCAGTTACGCAGGGACAGGGGATAATGGGCAGTTCTTC. This codes for CASSYAGTGDNGQFF.

This clonotype was seen a handful of times. The J gene is TRBJ2-2, the V gene TRBV14; 7 bases agree with TRBD1. CDR1 is SGHDN and CDR2 is FVKESK in the germline V gene. This CDR3 is built from 16 residues. With 8 bases clipped from V and 4 bases from J, the junction kept 13 bases outside the gene matches. CDR3 protein: CASPTIQGKATGELFF. The DNA for the CDR3 is TGTGCCAGCCCGACTATACAGGGGAAGGCCACCGGGGAGCTGTTTTTT.

The chain has TRBV5-1 and TRBJ2-1; D remains ambiguous. V was clipped by 3 bases and J by 0 bases, with 10 bases between them. The germline V gene has CDR1 SGHRS and CDR2 YFSETQ. The CDR3 extends over 15 amino acids. CDR3 sequence: CASSYRTSSYNEQFF. The CDR3, as DNA: TGCGCCAGCAGCTACCGGACGAGCTCCTACAATGAGCAGTTCTTC.

The chain uses TRBV9 and TRBJ2-5; tentative D call: TRBD2 (6 bases). The germline V gene encodes CDR1 SGDLS and CDR2 YYNGEE. The CDR3 is made up of 17 amino acids. V lost 0 bases to trimming and J lost 5 bases, with 20 bases between them. CDR3 nucleotide sequence: TGTGCCAGCAGCGTAGATGGTCAGGGACTTCCAGGGGAGACCCAGTACTTC. Amino acids: CASSVDGQGLPGETQYF.

The chain joins TRBV7-6 to TRBJ1-3; D remains ambiguous. Germline V lookup: CDR1 SGHVS, CDR2 FNYEAQ. Between the trimmed V and J ends, which lost 1 base and 3 bases, there was a span of 13 bases. The length of the CDR3 is 16 residues. The CDR3 nucleotides are TGTGCCAGCAGCTTAGACTCGGTTACGGTTGGAAACACCATATATTTT. Residues: CASSLDSVTVGNTIYF. The whole variable domain, filled in from reference TRBV7-6 and TRBJ1-3, reads GAGVSQSPRYKVTKRGQDVALRCDPISGHVSLYWYRQALGQGPEFLTYFNYEAQQDKSGLPNDRFSAERPEGSISTLTIQRTEQRDSAMYRCASSLDSVTVGNTIYFGEGSWLTVV.

This clonotype was seen ten or more times. The V gene is TRBV12-3 or TRBV12-4, the J gene TRBJ1-1; D not resolved. There are 14 residues in the CDR3. Trimming shortened V by 3 bases and J by 4 bases, and 12 bases separated the two germline ends. CDR3 bases: TGTGCCAGCAGTTTTCAACGGGGAAGCACTGAAGCTTTCTTT. Translation: CASSFQRGSTEAFF.

This clonotype was picked up a small number of times. V usage is TRBV7-9 and J usage is TRBJ2-1; 9 nucleotides match TRBD2. The germline CDR1 and CDR2 sequences are SEHNR and FQNEAQ (reference sequence). V lost 6 bases to trimming and J lost 8 bases; unmatched junction nucleotides: 20. This CDR3 has 18 amino acids. The CDR3 loop is CASRPGASGVYSRDEQFF. Here the CDR3 DNA reads TGTGCCAGCAGACCGGGGGCTAGCGGGGTTTACAGCAGGGATGAGCAGTTCTTC.

The chain uses TRBV6-5 and TRBJ2-7, with D possibly called TRBD1 or TRBD2 (5 bases each). Trimming pared 8 bases from V and 4 bases from J, leaving 9 bases between. The CDR3 is 11 amino acids. The germline gives CDR1 MNHEY, CDR2 SVGAGI. CDR3 bases: TGTGCCAGCGGGACCTTTTACGAGCAGTACTTC. Translation: CASGTFYEQYF.

The rearrangement links TRBV12-3 or TRBV12-4 to TRBJ1-1, with 9 nucleotides matching TRBD1. V was clipped by 8 bases and J by 4 bases; unmatched bases: 8. The CDR3 is 14 residues long. CDR3 sequence: CASVYRDRVTEAFF. Here the CDR3 DNA reads TGTGCCAGCGTGTACCGGGACAGGGTCACTGAAGCTTTCTTT.

The chain recombines TRBV6-6 with TRBJ2-7, with unresolved D. Trimming removed 10 bases at V and 2 bases at J, with 12 bases between. CDR1 is MNHNY, CDR2 SVGAGI, per germline (reference sequence). This CDR3 spans 12 amino acids. CDR3 in DNA: TGTGCCACCCAAAAGTCCACCTACGAGCAGTACTTC. Amino acid sequence: CATQKSTYEQYF.

The V call is TRBV20-1, the J call TRBJ2-4; unclear D gene. The germline V gene has CDR1 DFQATT and CDR2 SNEGSKA (reference sequence). Trimming stripped 3 bases from V and 0 bases from J, with 6 bases between. CDR3 length: 13 residues. CDR3 in DNA: TGCAGTGCTAGCCGGTTAGCCAAAAACATTCAGTACTTC. Protein product: CSASRLAKNIQYF.

This clonotype has a handful of counts. J is TRBJ2-2 and V is TRBV5-6, with D hard to call. The CDR3 has 10 amino acids. V lost 9 bases and J lost 9, with 9 bases in between. Germline CDR1 reads SGHDT; CDR2 reads YYEEEE. DNA of the CDR3: TGTGCCACCACGCCGCGGGAGCTGTTTTTT. Translating it yields CATTPRELFF.

This clonotype was seen only a few times. The chain has TRBV12-3 or TRBV12-4 and TRBJ1-2; 7 bases line up with TRBD1. The CDR3 spans 14 residues. The trim removed 6 bases at V and 2 bases at J, leaving 6 bases unmatched. CDR3 nucleotide sequence: TGTGCCAGCAGCCAAACAGGGGCCAACTATGGCTACACCTTC. Translated: CASSQTGANYGYTF.

This clonotype was counted a few times. V usage is TRBV12-3 or TRBV12-4 and J usage is TRBJ2-3; perhaps TRBD1 as D (5 bases). There are 14 residues in the CDR3. Trimming took 1 base from V and 4 from J, leaving 9 bases between them. CDR3 region: CASSLEGFADTQYF. The CDR3 nucleotides read TGTGCCAGCAGTTTAGAGGGGTTCGCAGATACGCAGTATTTT.

This chain uses TRBV5-1 with TRBJ1-1; D gene ambiguous. Trimming removed 3 bases at V and 1 base at J, with 16 bases between. CDR1 and CDR2 (germline): SGHRS, YFSETQ. There are 16 residues in the CDR3. The CDR3 region is CASSSEDPLPNTEAFF. The CDR3 region has the DNA TGCGCCAGCAGCTCAGAGGACCCCTTACCGAACACTGAAGCTTTCTTT.

In its sample, this clonotype was seen a few times. V and J are TRBV20-1 and TRBJ1-4; 8 bases match TRBD1. This CDR3 is built from 13 residues. The V segment lost 6 bases and the J segment 8 bases; nucleotides outside the gene matches: 8. Per the germline V gene, CDR1 is DFQATT and CDR2 is SNEGSKA (reference sequence). CDR3 coding DNA: TGCAGTGCCCCCTCTGGGACAGGAGAAAAACTGTTTTTT. It translates to CSAPSGTGEKLFF.

This clonotype occurred many times. J is TRBJ1-2 and V is TRBV12-3 or TRBV12-4; D remains unclear. Deletions cut 6 bases from V and 5 bases from J, with 13 bases between. The CDR3 contains 13 residues. The chain's CDR3 is CASSLRRGYGYTF. The CDR3 region has the DNA TGTGCCAGCAGCCTTCGCCGGGGATATGGCTACACCTTC.